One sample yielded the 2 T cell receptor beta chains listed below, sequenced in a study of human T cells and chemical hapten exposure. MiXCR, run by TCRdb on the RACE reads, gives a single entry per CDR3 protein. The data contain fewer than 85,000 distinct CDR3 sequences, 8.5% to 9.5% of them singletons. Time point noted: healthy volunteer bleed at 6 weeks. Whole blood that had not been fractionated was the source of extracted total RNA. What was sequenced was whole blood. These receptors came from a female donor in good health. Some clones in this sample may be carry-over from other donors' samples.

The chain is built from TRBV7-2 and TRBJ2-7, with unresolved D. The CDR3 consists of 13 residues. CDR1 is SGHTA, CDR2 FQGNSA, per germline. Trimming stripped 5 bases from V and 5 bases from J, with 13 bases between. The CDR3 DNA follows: TGTGCCAGCAGCGCTCCTTCTGAGAACGAGCAGTACTTC. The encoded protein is CASSAPSENEQYF.

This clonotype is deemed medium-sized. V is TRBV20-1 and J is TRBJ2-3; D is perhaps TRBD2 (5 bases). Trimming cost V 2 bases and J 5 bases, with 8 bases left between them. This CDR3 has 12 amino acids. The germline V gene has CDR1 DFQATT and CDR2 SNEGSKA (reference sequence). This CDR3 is CSARWEKDTQYF. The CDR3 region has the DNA TGCAGTGCTAGATGGGAGAAAGATACGCAGTATTTT.